The next 23 T cell receptor beta chains were all read from a single sample in a study of T cell changes during pregnancy in multiple sclerosis. The protocol was immunoSEQ multiplex PCR, while the TCRdb copy is restricted to in-frame clones and leaves out a portion. This sample carries under 50,000 clones, 92% of them seen once, and the ten largest clones take roughly 29%. Here the sequenced sample was CD8+ T cells from peripheral blood mononuclear cells, taken before pregnancy. These receptors originate from a female donor with multiple sclerosis, enrolled in a pregnancy study.

The chain uses TRBV10-3 and TRBJ1-2; D gene uncertain. Per germline, CDR1 ENHRY and CDR2 SYGVKD. The CDR3 has 13 amino acids. Trimming shortened V by 3 bases and J by 0 bases, and 5 bases separated the two germline ends. This CDR3 reads CAISDQSNYGYTF. DNA for the CDR3: TGTGCCATCAGTGATCAGTCTAACTATGGCTACACCTTC.

This chain links TRBV7-9 with TRBJ2-6; 11 bases agree with TRBD1. The V segment lost 5 bases and the J segment 4 bases; nucleotides outside the gene matches: 7. The CDR3 totals 17 residues. Germline V gives CDR1 SEHNR, CDR2 FQNEAQ (reference sequence). CDR3 sequence reads: CASSPRTGGAGANVLTF. The CDR3 bases are TGTGCCAGCAGCCCCAGGACAGGGGGCGCCGGGGCCAACGTCCTGACTTTC.

The chain employs TRBV6-4 and TRBJ2-7; 13 bases line up with TRBD2. This CDR3 is 17 amino acids long. Losses at the gene ends were 6 bases for V and 2 bases for J; bases not matched to a gene: 10. From germline, CDR1 is MRHNA and CDR2 SNTAGT. Here the CDR3 DNA reads TGTGCCAGCAGGGTGACTAGCGGGGGGCCGACTACCTACGAGCAGTACTTC. Protein product: CASRVTSGGPTTYEQYF.

This chain joins TRBV28 and TRBJ2-1; D unclear. V lost 8 bases, J lost 0 bases, and 17 bases lay in between. The CDR3 consists of 16 residues. CDR1 is MDHEN and CDR2 is SYDVKM in the germline V gene. In nucleotides, the CDR3 is TGTGCCAGCCACCACGCGGCCCCAAGCTCCTACAATGAGCAGTTCTTC. Amino acids: CASHHAAPSSYNEQFF.

The rearrangement joins TRBV7-3 to TRBJ2-1; TRBD2 matches at 8 bases. The CDR3 is 17 residues long. CDR1 and CDR2 from the germline V gene are SGHTA and FQGTGA. The V gene end was trimmed by 5 bases and the J gene end by 0 bases; junction bases not matched to a gene: 9. The CDR3 reads CASSPGLAGSSYNEQFF. Written as DNA, the CDR3 is TGTGCCAGCAGCCCAGGACTAGCAGGGAGCTCCTACAATGAGCAGTTCTTC.

The chain employs TRBV27 and TRBJ2-7; 8 bases fit TRBD1. This CDR3 has 15 amino acids. The trim removed 5 bases at V and 3 bases at J, leaving 9 bases unmatched. Germline V lookup: CDR1 MNHEY, CDR2 SMNVEV (reference sequence). The DNA of the CDR3 is TGTGCCAGCAGTCTTCACAGGACAGGGTTCTACGAGCAGTACTTC. Residues: CASSLHRTGFYEQYF.

V and J are TRBV25-1 and TRBJ2-3, with D possibly TRBD2 on 6 matching bases. This CDR3 spans 16 amino acids. In germline, CDR1 is MGHDK, CDR2 SYGVNS. The V and J ends lost 1 base and 4 bases respectively, with 15 bases between them. The CDR3 loop is CASSESERRVSDTQYF. The CDR3 DNA sequence: TGTGCCAGCAGTGAATCTGAGCGGAGGGTGTCAGATACGCAGTATTTT.

The chain recombines TRBV9 with TRBJ1-6, with TRBD1 as a possible D gene (6 bases). With 4 bases removed from V and 3 bases from J, the gap between germline ends came to 11 bases. The CDR3 loop spans 15 amino acids. Germline V CDR1 and CDR2: SGDLS, YYNGEE. The CDR3 region has the DNA TGTGCCAGCAGCTCCGGACAGCACTATAATTCACCCCTCCACTTT. Translating it yields CASSSGQHYNSPLHF.

This chain connects TRBV19 to TRBJ2-7; 10 bases fit TRBD1. Per the germline V gene, CDR1 is LNHDA and CDR2 is SQIVND (reference sequence). There are 14 residues in the CDR3. Trimming took 9 bases from V and 2 from J; bases not matched to a gene: 7. This CDR3 is CASSPGQGPYEQYF. In DNA form, the CDR3 reads TGTGCCAGCTCTCCGGGACAGGGGCCCTACGAGCAGTACTTC.

This clone was counted a single time. The chain links TRBV28 to TRBJ1-2; D unclear. The CDR3 runs to 13 residues. Between the trimmed V and J ends, which lost 3 bases and 1 base, there was a span of 6 bases. Per the germline V gene, CDR1 is MDHEN and CDR2 is SYDVKM. CDR3 bases: TGTGCCAGCAGTTTTACAGTTAACTATGGCTACACCTTC. Its protein product is CASSFTVNYGYTF.

V usage is TRBV28 and J usage is TRBJ2-7; 7 bases map to TRBD1. Trimming took 4 bases from V and 6 from J; bases not matched to a gene: 9. Germline V gives CDR1 MDHEN, CDR2 SYDVKM. The CDR3 extends over 14 amino acids. CDR3 loop: CASSSGTDGSEQYF. The CDR3 region has the DNA TGTGCCAGCAGTTCGGGGACAGATGGATCCGAGCAGTACTTC.

The rearrangement links TRBV29-1 to TRBJ1-2; D is unclear. The CDR3 consists of 12 residues. V gave up 3 bases and J gave up 5 bases, with 10 bases separating them. Germline-derived CDR1 and CDR2 are SQVTM and ANQGSEA. DNA for the CDR3: TGCAGCGTTGACTTAGGGAGTTATGGCTACACCTTC. Protein sequence: CSVDLGSYGYTF.

V usage is TRBV11-2 and J usage is TRBJ1-2; D is perhaps TRBD1 (5 bases). The CDR3 runs 15 residues. CDR1 is SGHAT and CDR2 is FQNNGV in the germline V gene. Trimming left V 0 bases short and J 2 bases short, with 10 bases between. The CDR3 is CASSLDHRQNYGYTF. Written as DNA, the CDR3 is TGTGCCAGCAGCTTAGATCATAGACAGAACTATGGCTACACCTTC. Together with reference TRBV11-2 and TRBJ1-2, the CDR3 gives the full variable domain: EAGVAQSPRYKIIEKRQSVAFWCNPISGHATLYWYQQILGQGPKLLIQFQNNGVVDDSQLPKDRFSAERLKGVDSTLKIQPAKLEDSAVYLCASSLDHRQNYGYTFGSGTRLTVV.

The chain joins TRBV5-1 to TRBJ2-1; 12 bases fit TRBD2. CDR1 is SGHRS and CDR2 is YFSETQ in the germline V gene. This CDR3 comprises 15 residues. The junction had 4 bases not matched to a gene; V was cut back by 2 bases and J by 7 bases. The CDR3 loop reads CASSLLAGGGNEQFF. Here the CDR3 DNA reads TGCGCCAGCAGCTTACTAGCGGGAGGAGGAAATGAGCAGTTCTTC.

The CDR3: CASSSRGLEQFF. In nucleotides, the CDR3 is TGTGCCAGCAGCTCCAGGGGGCTTGAGCAGTTCTTC. The rearrangement uses TRBV7-9 and TRBJ2-1; 8 bases line up with TRBD1. V was clipped by 4 bases and J by 9 bases; unmatched bases: 2. The CDR3 loop spans 12 amino acids. Germline V CDR1 and CDR2: SEHNR, FQNEAQ (reference sequence).

The rearrangement links TRBV5-1 to TRBJ2-1; 7 nucleotides agree with TRBD1. Germline CDR1 is SGHRS and CDR2 is YFSETQ. The CDR3 sequence is 12 residues long. Unmatched junction bases numbered 0, after V lost 2 bases and J lost 7 bases. The CDR3 loop reads CASSLQGNEQFF. The CDR3 coding sequence is TGCGCCAGCAGCTTACAGGGGAATGAGCAGTTCTTC.

V gene TRBV19 combines with J gene TRBJ2-7; the D gene is possibly TRBD2 (6 bases). The germline V gene has CDR1 LNHDA and CDR2 SQIVND (reference sequence). The V end lost 7 bases, the J end lost 3 bases, and 13 bases lay between the germline ends. The CDR3 is made up of 13 amino acids. The CDR3 DNA is TGTGCCAGTAACCACGGGGAGGACTACGAGCAGTACTTC. It encodes CASNHGEDYEQYF.

The V call is TRBV30, the J call TRBJ2-7, with a possible D match to TRBD2 (5 bases). The CDR3 totals 13 residues. With 2 bases removed from V and 6 bases from J, the gap between germline ends came to 14 bases. Germline V CDR1 and CDR2: GTSNPN, SVGIG (reference sequence). DNA for the CDR3: TGTGCCTGGAGTCCCGGGGTCGGTGGCGAGCAGTACTTC. Its protein is CAWSPGVGGEQYF.

The V call is TRBV9, the J call TRBJ2-2; perhaps TRBD1 as D (5 bases). The V end lost 3 bases, the J end lost 5 bases, and 14 bases lay between the germline ends. Per the germline V gene, CDR1 is SGDLS and CDR2 is YYNGEE. The CDR3 runs 15 residues. The CDR3 nucleotides are TGTGCCAGCAGCGATGGGATCAGGGTTACCGGGGAGCTGTTTTTT. This codes for CASSDGIRVTGELFF.

This chain joins TRBV9 and TRBJ1-1, with unresolved D. V shed 3 bases and J shed 8 bases, with 17 bases lying between them. CDR3 length equals 14 residues. Germline values: CDR1 SGDLS, CDR2 YYNGEE. CDR3 bases: TGTGCCAGCAGCGCGACCACAGAAGCTGGCGAAGCTTTCTTT. Translating gives CASSATTEAGEAFF.

The rearrangement joins TRBV13 to TRBJ2-7; 9 bases are a match to TRBD1. This CDR3 region has 15 residues. Germline V gives CDR1 PRHDT, CDR2 FYEKMQ (reference sequence). J lost 3 bases, V lost 1 base, and 4 bases had no gene match. CDR3 sequence: CASSLVGQGFYEQYF. CDR3 in DNA: TGTGCCAGCAGCTTAGTAGGACAGGGGTTCTACGAGCAGTACTTC.

This sequence joins TRBV27 and TRBJ2-7, with D possibly TRBD1 on 7 matching bases. Deletions cut 6 bases from V and 3 bases from J, with 12 bases between. Germline CDR1 MNHEY, CDR2 SMNVEV (reference sequence). The CDR3 contains 13 residues. CDR3 DNA: TGTGCCAGCAGCCGCGGGACAGTCTACGAGCAGTACTTC. It encodes CASSRGTVYEQYF.

This chain uses TRBV6-5 with TRBJ2-2, with no clear D. The germline V gene has CDR1 MNHEY and CDR2 SVGAGI. The ends were cut back, 5 bases at V and 7 bases at J, with 14 bases in the middle. The CDR3 is made up of 14 amino acids. The CDR3 loop reads CASSPSYSYGELFF. The CDR3, as DNA: TGTGCCAGCAGTCCCAGTTACAGCTACGGGGAGCTGTTTTTT.